The 12 T cell receptor beta chains listed next were all sequenced from one sample in a study of low-dose radiotherapy and immunotherapy resistance in tumors. First-strand cDNA used TRAV- and TRBV-specific primers, covering alpha and beta chains. Using a constant-region primer together with a V-primer adapter, TCRs were subjected to 20 to 25 PCR cycles of amplification. TCRdb redid the calling of the reads with MiXCR, one entry per CDR3 protein. The data contain 13,000 or so distinct CDR3 sequences, about 74% of them singletons. All receptors come from a human donor with advanced metastatic prostate, ovarian, gallbladder or colorectal cancer (not recorded which). This table probably holds off-target reads from a library built for another chain.

The chain links TRBV5-1 to TRBJ2-7; TRBD1 aligns across 9 bases. This CDR3 region has 14 residues. CDR1 and CDR2 (germline): SGHRS, YFSETQ. Germline trimming cut 4 bases from V and 3 bases from J; bases unmatched to any gene: 5. Written as DNA, the CDR3 is TGCGCCAGCAGCCTGAGACAGGGGGACTACGAGCAGTACTTC. As protein: CASSLRQGDYEQYF.

The chain recombines TRBV14 with TRBJ2-7; the D is unclear. This CDR3 is built from 14 residues. Deletions cut 0 bases from V and 1 base from J, with 7 bases between. The germline V gene encodes CDR1 SGHDN and CDR2 FVKESK. The CDR3 loop reads CASSQDSQSYEQYF. The CDR3 coding sequence is TGTGCCAGCAGCCAAGATTCCCAATCCTACGAGCAGTACTTC.

This rearrangement joins TRBV10-3 to TRBJ2-7; 9 bases match TRBD2. Germline V CDR1 and CDR2: ENHRY, SYGVKD. This CDR3 is built from 17 residues. V shed 2 bases and J 5 bases; nucleotides not matched to a gene: 13. CDR3 sequence reads: CAISEVAASGVLNEQYF. The CDR3 nucleotides read TGTGCCATCAGTGAGGTCGCGGCTAGCGGGGTGCTAAACGAGCAGTACTTC.

The chain carries TRBV19 and TRBJ1-1, with D hard to call. The V end was cut by 4 bases, the J end by 8 bases, with 14 bases between. The CDR3 length is 13 residues. CDR1 LNHDA and CDR2 SQIVND come from the germline V gene (reference sequence). CDR3 nucleotide sequence: TGTGCCAGTAGTAAGAGGTGGGCAGACGAAGCTTTCTTT. Translation gives CASSKRWADEAFF.

In DNA form, the CDR3 reads TGTGCCAGCAGTTTCCTCCCGGGACAGGGTGGGGAGACCCAGTACTTC. Its protein product is CASSFLPGQGGETQYF. V and J are TRBV12-3 or TRBV12-4 and TRBJ2-5, with TRBD1 matching over 9 bases. The CDR3 has 16 residues. Germline trimming cut 3 bases from V and 5 bases from J; bases unmatched to any gene: 10.

The V and J genes are TRBV7-2 and TRBJ2-2, with D possibly matching TRBD2 (6 bases). V gave up 5 bases and J gave up 7 bases, with 17 bases separating them. Germline CDR1 reads SGHTA; CDR2 reads FQGNSA. CDR3 length: 15 amino acids. The CDR3 region has the DNA TGTGCCAGCAGCATCCGACTAGGAGGTAGCGGGGAGCTGTTTTTT. Translation gives CASSIRLGGSGELFF.

This clonotype was seen more than once but under ten times. The rearrangement joins TRBV10-3 to TRBJ2-3; the match to TRBD2 covers 11 bases. The CDR3 runs 20 residues. The ends lost 3 bases at V and 2 bases at J; junction bases unmatched: 16. From germline, CDR1 is ENHRY and CDR2 SYGVKD. Written as DNA, the CDR3 is TGTGCCATCAGTGACCCCCGGCCTAGCGGGGGGCCGACGGACACAGATACGCAGTATTTT. This codes for CAISDPRPSGGPTDTDTQYF.

CDR3 bases: TGTGCCAGCAGCCATCGAATTACGGGGACCCGGGGGCACACTGAAGCTTTCTTT. It is translated as CASSHRITGTRGHTEAFF. V gene TRBV14 combines with J gene TRBJ1-1; TRBD1 is a possible D gene (6 bases). The CDR3 totals 18 residues. Trimming took off 3 bases at V and 3 bases at J, with 23 bases between the two ends. Germline-derived CDR1 and CDR2 are SGHDN and FVKESK. The complete variable domain, with remaining parts taken from reference TRBV14 and TRBJ1-1, reads EAGVTQFPSHSVIEKGQTVTLRCDPISGHDNLYWYRRVMGKEIKFLLHFVKESKQDESGMPNNRFLAERTGGTYSTLKVQPAELEDSGVYFCASSHRITGTRGHTEAFFGQGTRLTVV.

This clonotype showed up just a few times. DNA for the CDR3: TGCGCCAGCAGCTCCTCGACTAGCGGGGGCTACAATGAGCAGTTCTTC. Its translation: CASSSSTSGGYNEQFF. V gene TRBV5-1 combines with J gene TRBJ2-1, with 12 bases that match TRBD2. This CDR3 comprises 16 residues. Germline V gene sequence: CDR1 SGHRS, CDR2 YFSETQ. V shed 3 bases, J shed 3 bases, and the junction held 4 bases outside the gene matches. Variable domain in full (rest from reference TRBV5-1 and TRBJ2-1): KAGVTQTPRYLIKTRGQQVTLSCSPISGHRSVSWYQQTPGQGLQFLFEYFSETQRNKGNFPGRFSGRQFSNSRSEMNVSTLELGDSALYLCASSSSTSGGYNEQFFGPGTRLTVL.

J is TRBJ2-3 and V is TRBV3-1; 9 bases fit TRBD2. The CDR3 contains 16 residues. After removal of 4 bases from V and 3 bases from J, the junction contained 8 bases not matched to a gene. From germline, CDR1 is LGHDT and CDR2 YNNKEL (reference sequence). The CDR3 spells CASSPISGGPTDTQYF. CDR3 DNA: TGTGCCAGCAGCCCCATTAGCGGGGGACCGACAGATACGCAGTATTTT.

The chain carries TRBV5-5 and TRBJ1-2; D remains ambiguous. The CDR3 loop spans 15 amino acids. V was clipped by 0 bases and J by 0 bases, with 9 bases between them. Germline values: CDR1 SGHKS, CDR2 YYEKEE (reference sequence). The CDR3 DNA is TGTGCCAGCAGCTTGGGATCGATAGCTAACTATGGCTACACCTTC. It yields the protein CASSLGSIANYGYTF.

V gene TRBV7-3 combines with J gene TRBJ2-5; TRBD1 agrees at 7 bases. Germline CDR1 SGHTA, CDR2 FQGTGA. V gave up 11 bases and J gave up 2 bases; unmatched junction bases: 5. This CDR3 spans 12 amino acids. This CDR3 reads CAGKGQQETQYF. CDR3 nucleotides: TGTGCCGGGAAGGGACAGCAAGAGACCCAGTACTTC. Based on the CDR3 plus reference TRBV7-3 and TRBJ2-5, the full variable domain is GAGVSQTPSNKVTEKGKYVELRCDPISGHTALYWYRQSLGQGPEFLIYFQGTGAADDSGLPNDRFFAVRPEGSVSTLKIQRTERGDSAVYLCAGKGQQETQYFGPGTRLLVL.